The next 25 T cell receptor beta chains were all read from a single sample in a study of patients and donors after allogeneic stem cell transplantation. TCRdb recomputed calls from the RT-PCR reads with MiXCR, one row per CDR3 protein. The sample yields approximately 160,000 distinct CDR3 sequences, around 28% seen once. The sample was blood, either unsorted or a sorted T cell fraction (not recorded which). These TCRs come from a human donor who was either an allogeneic HSCT recipient or a stem cell or donor lymphocyte infusion donor (not recorded which). It is not recorded whose cells these are; they may come from a transplant donor.

The gene calls are TRBV20-1 and TRBJ1-2, with 9 bases fitting TRBD1. CDR1 and CDR2 (germline): DFQATT, SNEGSKA (reference sequence). V gave up 1 base and J gave up 4 bases; unmatched junction bases: 7. This CDR3 has 15 residues. For the CDR3, the DNA is TGCAGTGCTAGAGCTCTCCGACAGGGGGGCTATGGCTACACCTTC. As protein: CSARALRQGGYGYTF.

The chain has TRBV29-1 and TRBJ2-7; a possible D gene is TRBD1 (6 bases). The CDR3 contains 13 residues. With 6 bases removed from V and 5 bases from J, the gap between germline ends came to 17 bases. The germline V gene has CDR1 SQVTM and CDR2 ANQGSEA. CDR3 residues: CSVQGHPLNEQYF. Written as DNA, the CDR3 is TGCAGCGTCCAGGGGCACCCTCTGAACGAGCAGTACTTC.

This clonotype was counted a few times. The chain combines TRBV5-5 with TRBJ2-3; D ambiguous. The germline V and J ends were trimmed by 4 bases and 3 bases, with 12 bases remaining between them. Germline loops: CDR1 SGHKS, CDR2 YYEKEE (reference sequence). The CDR3 consists of 14 residues. This CDR3 is CASSLVVETDTQYF. The CDR3 region has the DNA TGTGCCAGCAGCCTGGTGGTGGAGACAGATACGCAGTATTTT.

This clonotype was recorded a few times. V usage is TRBV12-3 or TRBV12-4 and J usage is TRBJ2-1; 8 nucleotides match TRBD2. The CDR3 is 12 amino acids. V dropped 5 bases and J dropped 14; count of bases not matched to a gene: 8. The DNA for the CDR3 is TGTGCCAGCAGTCCTACGGGACTAGAAAAGTTCTTC. Translating gives CASSPTGLEKFF.

This chain connects TRBV12-5 to TRBJ1-3; D ambiguous. Germline V gives CDR1 LGHNT, CDR2 FRNRAP. The ends were cut back, 6 bases at V and 4 bases at J, with 4 bases in the middle. The CDR3 extends over 11 amino acids. The CDR3 region has the DNA TGTGCTAGTGGCCTAGGAAACACCATATATTTT. This gives the protein CASGLGNTIYF.

This clonotype showed up just a few times. The V gene is TRBV6-5, the J gene TRBJ2-7; 11 bases map to TRBD2. The CDR3 has 14 amino acids. From germline, CDR1 is MNHEY and CDR2 SVGAGI. V trimming: 0 bases; J trimming: 5 bases; junction bases outside the gene matches: 0. CDR3 in amino acids: CASSYSLAGDEQYF. The CDR3 nucleotides are TGTGCCAGCAGTTACTCACTAGCGGGAGACGAGCAGTACTTC.

Remarks on this clonotype: The final CDR3 position lacks the conserved phenylalanine or tryptophan, pointing to a likely read error. The J gene is TRBJ1-1, the V gene TRBV18, with D unclear. The V gene's germline CDR1 is KGHSH and CDR2 LQKENI. The CDR3 contains 15 residues. Between the trimmed V and J ends, which lost 6 bases and 4 bases, there was a span of 18 bases. The chain's CDR3 is CASSPRTDPGTEAFL. For the CDR3, the DNA is TGTGCCAGCTCTCCCAGGACCGATCCGGGCACTGAAGCTTTCTTG.

V gene TRBV3-1 combines with J gene TRBJ2-1, with D maybe TRBD1 (6 bases). Germline CDR1 reads LGHDT; CDR2 reads YNNKEL (reference sequence). Trimming shortened V by 7 bases and J by 0 bases, and 16 bases separated the two germline ends. This CDR3 contains 16 residues. DNA for the CDR3: TGTGCCAGCACCCGCTCCGGGACAAGCTCCTACAATGAGCAGTTCTTC. This codes for CASTRSGTSSYNEQFF.

V gene TRBV20-1 combines with J gene TRBJ1-4; D is unclear. Germline CDR1 DFQATT, CDR2 SNEGSKA (reference sequence). Trimming cost V 4 bases and J 11 bases, with 17 bases left between them. CDR3 size: 13 residues. CDR3 nucleotide sequence: TGCAGTGCTATTCTACCCGGCGCTGTGAAACTGTTTTTT. This encodes CSAILPGAVKLFF.

This clonotype has a handful of counts. The J gene is TRBJ2-1, the V gene TRBV3-1; D is unclear. Germline lookup yields CDR1 LGHDT and CDR2 YNNKEL (reference sequence). CDR3 length equals 15 residues. V shed 4 bases and J shed 0 bases, with 10 bases lying between them. CDR3 in DNA: TGTGCCAGCAGCCCTACAAGAAGCTCCTACAATGAGCAGTTCTTC. Translated, it gives CASSPTRSSYNEQFF.

The genes are TRBV20-1 and TRBJ1-5, with 8 bases that match TRBD1. CDR3 length: 16 amino acids. The germline V gene has CDR1 DFQATT and CDR2 SNEGSKA (reference sequence). V was clipped by 7 bases and J by 1 base; unmatched bases: 12. Here the CDR3 DNA reads TGCAGTGGAACCGCAGGGGGCGGGTACAGCAATCAGCCCCAGCATTTT. This sequence encodes CSGTAGGGYSNQPQHF.

This chain links TRBV20-1 with TRBJ1-1; D remains unclear. V lost 6 bases to trimming and J lost 5 bases, with 16 bases between them. CDR1 and CDR2 (germline): DFQATT, SNEGSKA (reference sequence). The CDR3 is 13 amino acids. The CDR3 nucleotides read TGCAGTGCCTGGGCTGCCGGAACAACTGAAGCTTTCTTT. It yields the protein CSAWAAGTTEAFF.

This clonotype was picked up many times. V is TRBV12-3 or TRBV12-4 and J is TRBJ1-5; D unresolved. Trimming removed 4 bases at V and 0 bases at J, with 13 bases between. The CDR3 is made up of 16 amino acids. CDR3 nucleotides: TGTGCCAGCAGTTCATCGACCGACTTTAGCAATCAGCCCCAGCATTTT. Translation gives CASSSSTDFSNQPQHF.

The V and J genes are TRBV20-1 and TRBJ2-7; D is possibly TRBD1 (5 bases). This CDR3 contains 11 residues. CDR1 DFQATT and CDR2 SNEGSKA come from the germline V gene (reference sequence). The V end lost 3 bases, the J end lost 9 bases, and 12 bases lay between the germline ends. CDR3 DNA sequence: TGCAGTGCTAGGAGACCCACAGGGCAGTACTTC. This sequence encodes CSARRPTGQYF.

The rearrangement links TRBV11-2 to TRBJ2-1; 13 bases are shared with TRBD2. With V trimmed by 3 bases and J by 4 bases, 3 bases remained unmatched. The CDR3 covers 16 residues. The germline CDR1 and CDR2 sequences are SGHAT and FQNNGV. The CDR3: CASSLTSGRWYNEQFF. The CDR3 bases are TGTGCCAGCAGCTTGACTAGCGGGAGGTGGTACAATGAGCAGTTCTTC.

Ten or more counts support this clonotype. This chain's CDR3 is CSVPTGSSGSTDTQYF. As DNA, the CDR3 is TGCAGCGTCCCGACGGGGAGTAGCGGGAGCACAGATACGCAGTATTTT. J is TRBJ2-3 and V is TRBV29-1; 7 nucleotides agree with TRBD2. This CDR3 spans 16 amino acids. With 6 bases clipped from V and 0 bases from J, the junction kept 12 bases outside the gene matches. Germline V CDR1 and CDR2: SQVTM, ANQGSEA.

This chain links TRBV6-2 or TRBV6-3 with TRBJ1-5; D is uncertain. This CDR3 comprises 13 residues. Germline CDR1 and CDR2: MNHEY and SVGEGT. Trimming took off 8 bases at V and 7 bases at J, with 15 bases between the two ends. For the CDR3, the DNA is TGTGCCAGCGATAACGAAAGGGTACAGCCCCAGCATTTT. As protein: CASDNERVQPQHF.

The chain employs TRBV7-9 and TRBJ2-5; D gene uncertain. Deletions cut 2 bases from V and 5 bases from J, with 12 bases between. Germline V lookup: CDR1 SEHNR, CDR2 FQNEAQ (reference sequence). CDR3 length equals 14 residues. The CDR3 here is CASSLSWARETQYF. CDR3 nucleotide sequence: TGTGCCAGCAGCTTATCGTGGGCGCGGGAGACCCAGTACTTC.

The chain carries TRBV5-1 and TRBJ2-7, with 8 nucleotides matching TRBD2. The V segment lost 7 bases and the J segment 5 bases; nucleotides outside the gene matches: 11. Germline V CDR1 and CDR2: SGHRS, YFSETQ. The CDR3 spans 14 residues. The CDR3 sequence: CASSPGLVRNEQYF. CDR3 DNA: TGCGCCAGCTCACCGGGACTAGTAAGGAACGAGCAGTACTTC.

The chain recombines TRBV4-2 with TRBJ2-7; TRBD2 is a possible D gene (6 bases). The CDR3 sequence is 15 residues long. Germline-derived CDR1 and CDR2 are LGHNA and YNFKEQ. The ends were cut back, 1 base at V and 2 bases at J, with 12 bases in the middle. CDR3 in amino acids: CASSQGDGSTYEQYF. CDR3 nucleotide sequence: TGTGCCAGCAGCCAAGGAGACGGGAGTACCTACGAGCAGTACTTC.

V gene TRBV19 combines with J gene TRBJ1-1, with TRBD1 as a possible D gene (6 bases). The CDR3 contains 12 residues. Trimming left V 4 bases short and J 8 bases short, with 11 bases between. Looked up from germline, CDR1 is LNHDA and CDR2 is SQIVND (reference sequence). This chain's CDR3 is CASSNTGLEAFF. CDR3 nucleotide sequence: TGTGCCAGTAGTAATACAGGGTTGGAAGCTTTCTTT.

This clonotype appeared a few times. The chain combines TRBV10-3 with TRBJ1-2; D is ambiguous. The CDR3 has 12 residues. Per the germline V gene, CDR1 is ENHRY and CDR2 is SYGVKD. The ends were cut back, 0 bases at V and 5 bases at J, with 4 bases in the middle. The DNA of the CDR3 is TGTGCCATCAGTGAGTCCGAGTATGGCTACACCTTC. The encoded protein is CAISESEYGYTF.

This clonotype has a handful of counts. The chain is built from TRBV6-2 or TRBV6-3 and TRBJ1-5; TRBD1 agrees at 9 bases. The CDR3 is 15 residues long. Germline CDR1 and CDR2: MNHEY and SVGEGT. V was clipped by 6 bases and J by 4 bases; unmatched bases: 7. CDR3 nucleotide sequence: TGTGCCAGCAGCCGCGGACAGGGGATGAATCAGCCCCAGCATTTT. This codes for CASSRGQGMNQPQHF.

The rearrangement uses TRBV6-2 or TRBV6-3 and TRBJ2-7, with D uncertain. V lost 5 bases and J lost 4, with 15 bases in between. Germline assignment: CDR1 MNHEY and CDR2 SVGEGT. CDR3 length: 14 amino acids. Here the CDR3 reads CASSEPELLYEQYF. CDR3 coding DNA: TGTGCCAGCAGTGAGCCCGAGCTCCTTTACGAGCAGTACTTC.

In this sample, this clonotype turned up a few times. V gene TRBV3-1 combines with J gene TRBJ2-7; D uncertain. V lost 0 bases to trimming and J lost 2 bases, with 17 bases between them. Germline V lookup: CDR1 LGHDT, CDR2 YNNKEL (reference sequence). This CDR3 spans 17 amino acids. The CDR3 bases are TGTGCCAGCAGCCAAGAAAGAAAGGGCAGGCTTACCTACGAGCAGTACTTC. Its protein product is CASSQERKGRLTYEQYF.